This T cell receptor (beta chain) was obtained from a study of T cells in Graves' hyperthyroidism and ophthalmopathy. The V segment lost 4 bases and the J segment 0 bases; nucleotides outside the gene matches: 6. The CDR3 is 16 amino acids. Germline V gives CDR1 MNHEY, CDR2 SMNVEV (reference sequence). Amplification targeted TCR beta CDR3 regions from RNA transcripts. First-round RT-PCR of the TCR CDR3 relied on the HTBI primer set. TCRdb reprocessed the multiplex PCR reads with MiXCR, giving one entry per CDR3 protein. Altogether nearly 600,000 distinct CDR3 sequences are present, approximately 14% being singletons, with the ten largest covering about 7%. This clonotype came up a few times.

The chain combines TRBV27 with TRBJ1-2, with TRBD1 matching over 9 bases. The clonotype comes from a woman in her late teens or twenties with Graves' ophthalmopathy. Sequencing input: blood. Written as DNA, the CDR3 is TGTGCCAGCAGTTCAGGGCGGACAGGGGCTAACTATGGCTACACCTTC. Protein: CASSSGRTGANYGYTF.